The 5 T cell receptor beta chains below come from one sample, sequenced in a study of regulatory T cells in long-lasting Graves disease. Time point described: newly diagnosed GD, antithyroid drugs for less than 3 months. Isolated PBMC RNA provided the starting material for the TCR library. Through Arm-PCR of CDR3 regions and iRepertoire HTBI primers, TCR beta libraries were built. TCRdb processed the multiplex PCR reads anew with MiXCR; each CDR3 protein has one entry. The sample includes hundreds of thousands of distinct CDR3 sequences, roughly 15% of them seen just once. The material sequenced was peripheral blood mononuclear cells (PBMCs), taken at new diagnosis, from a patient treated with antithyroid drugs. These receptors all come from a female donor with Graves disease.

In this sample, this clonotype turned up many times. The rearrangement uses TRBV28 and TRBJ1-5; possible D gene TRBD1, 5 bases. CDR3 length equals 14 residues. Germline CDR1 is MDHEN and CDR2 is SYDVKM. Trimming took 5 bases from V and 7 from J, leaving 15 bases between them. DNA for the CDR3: TGTGCCAGCAGTCGATGGGGGGTCGGCCAGCCCCAGCATTTT. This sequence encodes CASSRWGVGQPQHF.

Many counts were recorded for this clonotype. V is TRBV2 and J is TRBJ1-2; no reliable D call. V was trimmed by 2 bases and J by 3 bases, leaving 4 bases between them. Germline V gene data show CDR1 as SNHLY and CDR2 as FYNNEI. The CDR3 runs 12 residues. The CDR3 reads CASSEIDYGYTF. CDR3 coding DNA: TGTGCCAGCAGTGAAATTGACTATGGCTACACCTTC.

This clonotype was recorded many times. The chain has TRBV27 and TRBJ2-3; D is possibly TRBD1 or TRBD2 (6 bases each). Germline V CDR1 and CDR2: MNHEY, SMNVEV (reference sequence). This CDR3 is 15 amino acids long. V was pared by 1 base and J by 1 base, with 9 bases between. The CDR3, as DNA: TGTGCCAGCAGTTTATTAGGGGGGCGCACAGATACGCAGTATTTT. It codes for CASSLLGGRTDTQYF.

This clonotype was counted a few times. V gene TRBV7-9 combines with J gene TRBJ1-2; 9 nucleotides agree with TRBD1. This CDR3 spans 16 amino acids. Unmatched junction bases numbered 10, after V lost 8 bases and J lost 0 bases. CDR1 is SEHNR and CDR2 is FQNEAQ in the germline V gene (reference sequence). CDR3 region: CASRPGTGPTNYGYTF. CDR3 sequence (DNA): TGTGCCAGCCGCCCAGGGACAGGGCCTACTAACTATGGCTACACCTTC.

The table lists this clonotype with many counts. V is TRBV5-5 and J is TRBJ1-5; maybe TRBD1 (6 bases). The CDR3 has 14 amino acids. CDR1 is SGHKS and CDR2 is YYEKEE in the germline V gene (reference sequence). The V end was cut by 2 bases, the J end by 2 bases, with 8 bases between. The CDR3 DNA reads TGTGCCAGCAGCTTAGCAGGGGGCAATCAGCCCCAGCATTTT. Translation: CASSLAGGNQPQHF.